The 13 T cell receptor beta chains below were found in one sample sequenced in a study of PD-L1 blockade in urothelial cancer. Clones were sequenced by immunoSEQ multiplex PCR, and TCRdb holds only the in-frame ones, with some missing. Altogether 85,000 to 130,000 clones are present, about 89% being singletons, with the ten largest covering 0.92%. Here the sequenced sample was PBMCs, taken around atezolizumab (anti-PD-L1) treatment. All receptors derive from a woman aged 80 or over with urothelial cancer.

The chain recombines TRBV4-2 with TRBJ1-3, with no clear D. The length of the CDR3 is 15 residues. The germline V gene encodes CDR1 LGHNA and CDR2 YNFKEQ. Trimming removed 0 bases at V and 3 bases at J, with 9 bases between. The CDR3 region is CASSQDRTVGNTIYF. Here the CDR3 DNA reads TGTGCCAGCAGCCAAGATCGAACAGTTGGAAACACCATATATTTT.

The chain uses TRBV30 and TRBJ1-5, with D perhaps matching TRBD1 (6 bases). The V and J ends lost 0 bases and 7 bases respectively, with 10 bases between them. The CDR3 extends over 13 amino acids. Germline assignment: CDR1 GTSNPN and CDR2 SVGIG (reference sequence). CDR3 loop: CAWSVKGDQPQHF. As DNA, the CDR3 is TGTGCCTGGAGTGTGAAGGGGGACCAGCCCCAGCATTTT. The complete variable domain, with remaining parts taken from reference TRBV30 and TRBJ1-5, reads SQTIHQWPATLVQPVGSPLSLECTVEGTSNPNLYWYRQAAGRGLQLLFYSVGIGQISSEVPQNLSASRPQDRQFILSSKKLLLSDSGFYLCAWSVKGDQPQHFGDGTRLSIL.

The chain joins TRBV7-3 to TRBJ1-5, with D unclear. The CDR3 consists of 13 residues. Trimming took off 4 bases at V and 6 bases at J, with 10 bases between the two ends. Germline CDR1 is SGHTA and CDR2 is FQGTGA. The CDR3 DNA reads TGTGCCAGCAGCTCAACCTGGAGTCAGCCCCAGCATTTT. Translated: CASSSTWSQPQHF.

This rearrangement joins TRBV5-1 to TRBJ2-5; 7 bases agree with TRBD2. Trimming removed 0 bases from V and 5 bases from J; junction bases left unmatched: 10. The CDR3 consists of 16 residues. Germline V gives CDR1 SGHRS, CDR2 YFSETQ. This chain's CDR3 is CASSLGSAGAGETQYF. The CDR3 DNA is TGCGCCAGCAGCTTGGGATCCGCGGGAGCAGGGGAGACCCAGTACTTC.

This chain joins TRBV5-1 and TRBJ2-5, with 11 bases identical to TRBD2. This CDR3 has 15 amino acids. J gave up 2 bases and V 4 bases, and 4 bases lay outside the gene matches. CDR1 is SGHRS, CDR2 YFSETQ, per germline. CDR3 loop: CASSPGLAVQETQYF. CDR3 coding DNA: TGCGCCAGCAGCCCGGGACTAGCGGTACAAGAGACCCAGTACTTC.

This clone was observed a handful of times. The rearrangement links TRBV10-3 to TRBJ2-7; 11 bases line up with TRBD2. The germline V gene encodes CDR1 ENHRY and CDR2 SYGVKD. J was trimmed by 2 bases and V by 4 bases; bases with no gene match: 1. The CDR3 sequence is 14 residues long. The CDR3 sequence: CAISGLAGTYEQYF. The CDR3 bases are TGTGCCATCAGTGGACTAGCGGGGACCTACGAGCAGTACTTC.

This clone was seen only a few times. The chain uses TRBV19 and TRBJ1-5, with 7 bases that match TRBD1. Per germline, CDR1 LNHDA and CDR2 SQIVND (reference sequence). The CDR3 sequence is 15 residues long. V lost 5 bases, J lost 9 bases, and 13 bases stayed unmatched. The CDR3 is CASSGMNRGPWPQHF. Written as DNA, the CDR3 is TGTGCCAGTAGTGGGATGAACAGGGGTCCGTGGCCCCAGCATTTT.

This clone was recorded once. The chain is built from TRBV29-1 and TRBJ2-1; 9 bases map to TRBD2. The V gene end was trimmed by 7 bases and the J gene end by 7 bases; junction bases not matched to a gene: 11. CDR3 length: 14 residues. The germline gives CDR1 SQVTM, CDR2 ANQGSEA. CDR3 DNA sequence: TGCAGCGGGGAGAGAAGCGGGAGGCAGAATGAGCAGTTCTTC. Translated, it gives CSGERSGRQNEQFF.

CDR3 sequence reads: CASCPGQGYTGELFF. The CDR3, as DNA: TGTGCCAGCTGCCCTGGACAGGGGTACACCGGGGAGCTGTTTTTT. The gene calls are TRBV27 and TRBJ2-2; 9 positions match TRBD1. Germline V gives CDR1 MNHEY, CDR2 SMNVEV (reference sequence). The CDR3 runs to 15 residues. The V segment lost 8 bases and the J segment 3 bases; nucleotides outside the gene matches: 7.

The V call is TRBV10-3, the J call TRBJ2-2; 9 nucleotides align to TRBD2. The CDR3 runs 16 residues. The germline V gene has CDR1 ENHRY and CDR2 SYGVKD. V gave up 2 bases and J gave up 7 bases; unmatched junction bases: 8. CDR3 protein: CAISEGSGRLGGELFF. The CDR3 bases are TGTGCCATCAGTGAGGGTAGCGGGAGACTCGGCGGGGAGCTGTTTTTT.

The chain couples TRBV5-1 to TRBJ2-1; 7 bases align to TRBD1. V shed 4 bases and J 8 bases; nucleotides not matched to a gene: 9. Germline V lookup: CDR1 SGHRS, CDR2 YFSETQ. There are 14 residues in the CDR3. CDR3 sequence: CASSLGQDPDEQFF. DNA for the CDR3: TGCGCCAGCAGCCTAGGACAGGATCCGGATGAGCAGTTCTTC. Variable domain in full (rest from reference TRBV5-1 and TRBJ2-1): KAGVTQTPRYLIKTRGQQVTLSCSPISGHRSVSWYQQTPGQGLQFLFEYFSETQRNKGNFPGRFSGRQFSNSRSEMNVSTLELGDSALYLCASSLGQDPDEQFFGPGTRLTVL.

The chain joins TRBV9 to TRBJ2-7; tentatively, D is TRBD1 (5 bases). V was trimmed by 4 bases and J by 4 bases, leaving 9 bases between them. The CDR3 covers 12 residues. CDR1 and CDR2 from the germline V gene are SGDLS and YYNGEE. The CDR3: CASSPTGYEQYF. CDR3 bases: TGTGCCAGCAGCCCCACAGGATACGAGCAGTACTTC.

The chain links TRBV5-4 to TRBJ1-4; D call uncertain. CDR1 and CDR2 (germline): SGHNT, YYREEE (reference sequence). The germline V and J ends were trimmed by 4 bases and 8 bases, with 12 bases remaining between them. The CDR3 covers 13 residues. DNA for the CDR3: TGTGCCAGCAGCAGAGGTCCGGGGGAAAAACTGTTTTTT. It specifies CASSRGPGEKLFF.